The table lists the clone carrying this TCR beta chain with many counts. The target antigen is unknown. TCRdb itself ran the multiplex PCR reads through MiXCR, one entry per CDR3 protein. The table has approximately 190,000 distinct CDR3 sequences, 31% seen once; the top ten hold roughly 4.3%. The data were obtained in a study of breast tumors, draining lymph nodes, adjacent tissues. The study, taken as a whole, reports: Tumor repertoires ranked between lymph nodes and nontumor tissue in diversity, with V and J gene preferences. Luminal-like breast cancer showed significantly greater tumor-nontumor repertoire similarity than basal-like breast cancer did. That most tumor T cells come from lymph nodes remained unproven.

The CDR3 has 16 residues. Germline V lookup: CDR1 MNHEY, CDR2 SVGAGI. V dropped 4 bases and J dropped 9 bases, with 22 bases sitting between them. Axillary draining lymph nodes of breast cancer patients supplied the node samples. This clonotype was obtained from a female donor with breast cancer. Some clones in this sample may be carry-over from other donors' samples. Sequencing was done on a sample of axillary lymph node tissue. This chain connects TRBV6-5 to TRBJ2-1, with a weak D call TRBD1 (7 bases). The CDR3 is CASSSPRQGRRGEQFF. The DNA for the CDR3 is TGTGCCAGCAGTTCCCCTCGACAGGGTAGGAGGGGTGAGCAGTTCTTC.